The rows below give T cell receptor beta chains drawn from one sample of a study of T cells in Graves' hyperthyroidism and ophthalmopathy. TCRdb re-called the multiplex PCR reads through MiXCR, storing one row per CDR3 protein. The top ten clones hold around a sixth of a sample with under 700,000 distinct CDR3 sequences, 15% to 20% of them seen once. Sequencing input: blood. Source of these receptors: a woman aged 18-29 years with Graves' hyperthyroidism. The CDR3 runs from the conserved cysteine through the conserved F or W. A D gene is named only where the DNA matches it firmly. Expanded clones get a size class; other rows say once, few or many, or leave the size out.

D,V,J,size,CDR3,DNA
NA,TRBV6-1,TRBJ1-2,NA,CASSEATRPVYGYTF,TGTGCCAGCAGTGAAGCGACTAGGCCTGTCTATGGCTACACCTTC
NA,TRBV27,TRBJ1-5,few,CASSLSRGVGNQPQHF,TGTGCCAGCAGTTTATCGCGGGGGGTTGGCAATCAGCCCCAGCATTTT
NA,TRBV3-1,TRBJ2-2,NA,CASSQDQAAGELFF,TGTGCCAGCAGCCAAGATCAGGCCGCCGGGGAACTGTTTTTT
NA,TRBV28,TRBJ2-4,few,CASSLTSFGAIQYF,TGTGCCAGCAGCCTAACTAGCTTCGGGGCCATTCAGTACTTC
TRBD1,TRBV5-5,TRBJ1-2,many,CASSLSPGQPYGYTF,TGTGCCAGCAGCTTGTCTCCGGGACAGCCATATGGCTACACCTTC
TRBD1,TRBV11-2,TRBJ2-1,many,CASRIGTDNYNEQFF,TGTGCCAGCAGGATAGGGACAGATAACTACAATGAGCAGTTCTTC
TRBD1,TRBV15,TRBJ1-2,few,CATSSTGGRGYTF,TGTGCCACCAGCAGTACAGGGGGCAGGGGCTACACCTTC
NA,TRBV12-3/TRBV12-4,TRBJ1-3,NA,CASSVAGSGNTIYF,TGTGCCAGCAGCGTCGCGGGCTCTGGAAACACCATATATTTT
TRBD1,TRBV6-1,TRBJ1-6,NA,CASTGDRVSPLHF,TGTGCCAGCACCGGGGACAGGGTTTCACCCCTCCACTTT
TRBD2,TRBV12-3/TRBV12-4,TRBJ2-1,NA,CASTSEAGVVNEQFF,TGTGCCAGCACCTCGGAAGCGGGAGTAGTTAATGAGCAGTTCTTC
NA,TRBV30,TRBJ2-5,NA,CAWSVVHRDQETQYF,TGTGCCTGGAGTGTAGTTCACAGGGACCAAGAGACCCAGTACTTC
NA,TRBV2,TRBJ1-1,many,CASSGGDGTEAFF,TGTGCCAGCAGTGGGGGGGACGGCACTGAAGCTTTCTTT
NA,TRBV20-1,TRBJ2-7,many,CSATDYEQYF,TGCAGTGCTACCGACTACGAGCAGTACTTC
NA,TRBV12-3/TRBV12-4,TRBJ2-2,NA,CASSLSGPGSGELFF,TGTGCCAGCAGTTTATCTGGTCCGGGGTCCGGGGAGCTGTTTTTT
TRBD2,TRBV7-8,TRBJ2-1,NA,CASRHSGGAYNEQFF,TGTGCCAGCAGACATAGCGGGGGCGCATACAATGAGCAGTTCTTC
NA,TRBV27,TRBJ1-2,many,CASSLYGSPNYGYTF,TGTGCCAGCAGTTTATACGGCAGTCCTAACTATGGCTACACCTTC
TRBD1,TRBV18,TRBJ2-3,many,CASSPTGLGDTQYF,TGTGCCAGCTCACCGACAGGGTTGGGGGATACGCAGTATTTT
NA,TRBV29-1,TRBJ2-3,many,CSVAPDSTDTQYF,TGCAGCGTTGCCCCGGACAGCACAGATACGCAGTATTTT
NA,TRBV10-3,TRBJ2-1,few,CAISESRPMNYEQFF,TGTGCCATCAGTGAGTCGAGGCCGATGAACTACGAGCAGTTCTTC
TRBD2,TRBV20-1,TRBJ2-1,NA,CRCMTGGYNEQFF,TGCAGATGTATGACGGGGGGGTACAATGAGCAGTTCTTC
TRBD2,TRBV7-9,TRBJ2-1,once,CASSLASGKPYEQFF,TGTGCCAGCAGCTTAGCTAGCGGGAAACCCTACGAGCAGTTCTTC
NA,TRBV9,TRBJ2-3,many,CASSVEWGASTDTQYF,TGTGCCAGCAGCGTCGAATGGGGAGCTAGCACAGATACGCAGTATTTT
NA,TRBV28,TRBJ2-3,many,CASSLNRDTQYF,TGTGCCAGCAGTTTAAATCGCGATACGCAGTATTTT
TRBD2,TRBV18,TRBJ2-3,few,CASSTNGGRPDTQYF,TGTGCCAGCTCCACCAATGGCGGGAGGCCAGATACGCAGTATTTT
TRBD1,TRBV6-1,TRBJ2-5,NA,CASSHIMNSGTGDIETQYF,TGTGCCAGCAGCCATATAATGAACTCCGGGACAGGGGACATTGAGACCCAGTACTTC
NA,TRBV6-1,TRBJ1-5,few,CASTDQVNQPQHF,TGTGCCAGCACCGACCAAGTCAATCAGCCCCAGCATTTT
NA,TRBV12-3/TRBV12-4,TRBJ2-7,many,CAIPGLRGGYEQYF,TGTGCCATCCCCGGTTTAAGGGGTGGCTACGAGCAGTACTTC
NA,TRBV30,TRBJ2-1,many,CAWSVWRGLSSYNEQFF,TGTGCCTGGAGTGTATGGCGGGGCCTAAGCTCCTACAATGAGCAGTTCTTC
TRBD2,TRBV27,TRBJ2-7,few,CASSFLRGGEYEQYF,TGTGCCAGCAGTTTCCTCCGGGGGGGGGAATACGAGCAGTACTTC
TRBD1,TRBV5-1,TRBJ1-2,many,CASSLETGVYGYTF,TGCGCCAGCAGCTTGGAGACAGGGGTCTATGGCTACACCTTC
NA,TRBV28,TRBJ1-3,many,CASSLPGSLSGNTIYF,TGTGCCAGCAGTTTACCGGGATCCCTTTCTGGAAACACCATATATTTT
NA,TRBV2,TRBJ2-1,many,CASTGLESSYNEQFF,TGTGCCAGCACCGGACTCGAGAGCTCCTACAATGAGCAGTTCTTC
NA,TRBV4-3,TRBJ1-4,few,CASSQDGQGNEKLFF,TGCGCCAGCAGCCAAGACGGGCAGGGGAATGAAAAACTGTTTTTT
TRBD2,TRBV20-1,TRBJ2-7,many,CSANGASGSNEQYF,TGCAGTGCTAATGGGGCTAGCGGGAGTAACGAGCAGTACTTC
NA,TRBV15,TRBJ2-7,once,CATSRVGGYEQYF,TGTGCCACCAGCAGAGTTGGGGGCTACGAGCAGTACTTC
NA,TRBV2,TRBJ1-1,few,CASGGPGDTEAFF,TGTGCCAGCGGGGGCCCGGGGGACACTGAAGCTTTCTTT
NA,TRBV12-5,TRBJ2-1,few,CASGFVRATYNEQFF,TGTGCTAGTGGTTTCGTCCGAGCCACCTACAATGAGCAGTTCTTC
TRBD2,TRBV7-9,TRBJ2-7,many,CASSWGTSGNYEQYF,TGTGCCAGCAGCTGGGGGACTAGCGGGAACTACGAGCAGTACTTC
NA,TRBV24-1,TRBJ2-2,many,CAVTTANTGELFF,TGTGCCGTGACAACAGCGAACACCGGGGAGCTGTTTTTT
NA,TRBV10-3,TRBJ1-3,NA,CAISDPMYGNTIYF,TGTGCCATCAGTGACCCGATGTATGGAAACACCATATATTTT
NA,TRBV27,TRBJ2-1,NA,CARKVVSNEQFF,TGTGCCAGAAAGGTAGTCAGCAATGAGCAGTTCTTC
NA,TRBV12-3/TRBV12-4,TRBJ1-1,many,CASSFRLNTEAFF,TGTGCCAGCAGTTTTCGGCTGAACACTGAAGCTTTCTTT
TRBD2,TRBV6-1,TRBJ2-1,many,CASRTSGRGTEQFF,TGTGCCAGCCGAACTAGCGGGAGAGGGACTGAGCAGTTCTTC
TRBD2,TRBV7-3,TRBJ2-5,many,CASSTFGGVEETQYF,TGTGCCAGCAGCACCTTCGGGGGGGTCGAGGAGACCCAGTACTTC
TRBD1,TRBV3-1,TRBJ2-7,many,CASSQDPTGVYEQYF,TGTGCCAGCAGCCAAGATCCTACAGGGGTCTACGAGCAGTACTTC
TRBD2,TRBV30,TRBJ2-5,few,CAWSMAGGRETQYF,TGTGCCTGGAGTATGGCGGGAGGACGGGAGACCCAGTACTTC
NA,TRBV12-3/TRBV12-4,TRBJ2-1,many,CASSLVSGMGEQFF,TGTGCCAGCAGTTTGGTCTCCGGGATGGGTGAGCAGTTCTTC
TRBD1,TRBV2,TRBJ2-7,many,CASSLTGTYEQYF,TGTGCCAGCAGTCTGACAGGGACCTACGAGCAGTACTTC
NA,TRBV5-1,TRBJ1-5,many,CASSPGSQGPSQPQHF,TGCGCCAGCAGCCCTGGGTCTCAGGGGCCGAGTCAGCCCCAGCATTTT
NA,TRBV7-9,TRBJ2-1,many,CASSLVTDSYNEQFF,TGTGCCAGCAGCTTAGTGACGGATTCCTACAATGAGCAGTTCTTC
NA,TRBV6-2/TRBV6-3,TRBJ1-5,many,CASTQGLNQPQHF,TGTGCCAGCACTCAGGGTTTAAATCAGCCCCAGCATTTT
NA,TRBV19,TRBJ2-3,NA,CASSFMDTQYF,TGTGCCAGTAGTTTTATGGATACGCAGTATTTT
NA,TRBV20-1,TRBJ1-2,NA,CSTWEGNDYGYTF,TGCAGTACGTGGGAGGGGAACGACTATGGCTACACCTTC
NA,TRBV18,TRBJ2-5,many,CASSGTGSQETQYF,TGTGCCAGCTCCGGGACGGGGAGCCAAGAGACCCAGTACTTC
NA,TRBV28,TRBJ1-2,many,CASSLSPTTNQGGYTF,TGTGCCAGCAGTTTGTCCCCTACTACCAACCAGGGGGGCTACACCTTC
NA,TRBV5-1,TRBJ1-2,NA,CASSRKDGTKNYGYTF,TGCGCCAGCAGCCGAAAGGACGGAACCAAAAACTATGGCTACACCTTC
NA,TRBV20-1,TRBJ1-5,many,CSAVPQWGGVDQPQHF,TGCAGTGCTGTCCCCCAGTGGGGGGGAGTAGATCAGCCCCAGCATTTT
TRBD1,TRBV28,TRBJ1-1,many,CASRPSGTALNTEAFF,TGTGCCAGCAGACCCTCCGGGACAGCTTTAAACACTGAAGCTTTCTTT